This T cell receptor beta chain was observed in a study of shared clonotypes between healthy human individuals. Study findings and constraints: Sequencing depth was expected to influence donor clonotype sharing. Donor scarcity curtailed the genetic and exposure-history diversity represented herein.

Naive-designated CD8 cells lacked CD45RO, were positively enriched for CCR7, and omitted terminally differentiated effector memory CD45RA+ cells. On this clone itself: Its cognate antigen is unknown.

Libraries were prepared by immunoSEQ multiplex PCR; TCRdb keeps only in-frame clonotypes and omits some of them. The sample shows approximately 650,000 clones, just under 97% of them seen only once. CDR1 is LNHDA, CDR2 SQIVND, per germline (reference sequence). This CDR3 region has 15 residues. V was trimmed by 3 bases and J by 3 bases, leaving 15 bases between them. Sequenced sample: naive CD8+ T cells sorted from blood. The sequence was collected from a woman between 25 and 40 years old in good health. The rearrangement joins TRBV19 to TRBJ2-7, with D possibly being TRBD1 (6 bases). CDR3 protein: CASSISSGTIYEQYF. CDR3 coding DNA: TGTGCCAGTAGTATCTCATCCGGGACAATCTACGAGCAGTACTTC.